A selection of T cell receptor beta chains follows, all from one sample in a study of blood T cell repertoires in COVID-19. TCRdb keeps only in-frame clones here, not all; method: immunoSEQ multiplex PCR. Of some 200,000 clones listed, 60% to 85% are singletons. The sequencing sample was made of peripheral blood. These receptors originate from a woman in her seventies with acute or convalescent COVID-19. Both conserved end residues are part of each CDR3. Size is omitted from some rows. Given values are once, few, many or a class for expanded clones.

abundance | v_gene | CDR3aa
. | TRBV27 | CASSLGGGYEQYF
. | TRBV7-6 | CASSRDRNNSPLHF
. | TRBV10-3 | CAIRASTGVSDNEQFF
once | TRBV5-1 | CASSPDSYGYTF
. | TRBV19 | CASSIVGGSPGELFF
once | TRBV3-1/TRBV3-2 | CASSIYASGGSNEQFF
. | TRBV21-1 | CASSKREGRSGNTIYF
once | TRBV3-1/TRBV3-2 | CASSQTTYYEQYF
few | TRBV6-1 | CASSDIRTAQETQYF
. | TRBV2 | CASSELGNTIYF
. | TRBV5-1 | CASSTGQPRNYEQYF
few | TRBV6-5 | CASYLLPSGGYTF
. | TRBV24-1 | CATSDYGANVLTF
. | TRBV7-3 | CASSLSERVTDTQYF
. | TRBV2 | CASSASHRATNEKLFF
. | TRBV4-1 | CASSLGGVFGTQYF
. | TRBV14 | CASSPLRSVNQETQYF
. | TRBV11-2 | CASSFDRVGNNEQFF
. | TRBV11-2 | CASSPRLFTDTQYF
. | TRBV5-5 | CASSLGRQPSYEQYF